These 19 T cell receptor beta chains were all obtained from the same sample, sequenced in a study of T cell changes during pregnancy in multiple sclerosis. TCRdb's table, derived via immunoSEQ multiplex PCR, lists solely in-frame clones and lacks some. The sample yields around 100,000 clones, 80% to 95% seen once. The specimen was peripheral blood, collected after pregnancy. All receptors derive from a female donor with multiple sclerosis, enrolled in a pregnancy study.

The chain employs TRBV6-6 and TRBJ1-6; 9 nucleotides agree with TRBD1. V trimming: 6 bases; J trimming: 6 bases; junction bases outside the gene matches: 6. Germline CDR1 MNHNY, CDR2 SVGAGI (reference sequence). CDR3 length equals 15 residues. CDR3 amino acids: CASSPNRGPNSPLHF. The CDR3 DNA follows: TGTGCCAGCAGCCCCAACAGGGGGCCTAATTCACCCCTCCACTTT.

As regards this clone: This sample includes further DNA sequences coding for the same CDR3. The V call is TRBV30, the J call TRBJ2-5, with D perhaps matching TRBD2 (5 bases). V lost 0 bases, J lost 2 bases, and 7 bases lay in between. Per the germline V gene, CDR1 is GTSNPN and CDR2 is SVGIG (reference sequence). This CDR3 is 13 amino acids long. The DNA for the CDR3 is TGTGCCTGGAGTGTAGGCGGGCAAGAGACCCAGTACTTC. Translating gives CAWSVGGQETQYF.

This chain joins TRBV6-1 and TRBJ2-1; TRBD2 might be the D (5 bases). Between the trimmed V and J ends, which lost 5 bases and 1 base, there was a span of 12 bases. Germline values: CDR1 MNHNS, CDR2 SASEGT. CDR3 length equals 15 residues. In DNA form, the CDR3 reads TGTGCCAGCAGTTTTGGACTCCCTTCCTACAATGAGCAGTTCTTC. Translation: CASSFGLPSYNEQFF.

This rearrangement joins TRBV19 to TRBJ1-4, with 7 bases matching TRBD1. This CDR3 contains 15 residues. Germline values: CDR1 LNHDA, CDR2 SQIVND (reference sequence). Unmatched junction bases numbered 8, after V lost 7 bases and J lost 3 bases. In nucleotides, the CDR3 is TGTGCCAGTACCTTCCGGGACAGTGCTAATGAAAAACTGTTTTTT. Its protein is CASTFRDSANEKLFF.

The chain links TRBV7-6 to TRBJ1-2; TRBD1 might be the D (6 bases). Per the germline V gene, CDR1 is SGHVS and CDR2 is FNYEAQ. The CDR3 runs 18 residues. Trimming took 0 bases from V and 3 from J, leaving 20 bases between them. CDR3 sequence: CASSLAIQPRGGDYGYTF. The CDR3 DNA reads TGTGCCAGCAGCTTAGCGATCCAGCCCAGGGGAGGGGACTATGGCTACACCTTC.

With regard to this clone: The same CDR3 arises from other DNA sequences in this sample as well. The chain recombines TRBV28 with TRBJ1-1; D ambiguous. The V gene lost 8 bases and the J gene lost 5 bases, with 9 bases spanning the gap. Germline CDR1 and CDR2: MDHEN and SYDVKM. The CDR3 extends over 11 amino acids. CDR3 DNA sequence: TGTGCCAGCCGTTCGAGGACTGAAGCTTTCTTT. It yields the protein CASRSRTEAFF.

This chain connects TRBV4-1 to TRBJ2-1; TRBD2 agrees at 8 bases. The length of the CDR3 is 16 residues. V shed 6 bases and J 0 bases; nucleotides not matched to a gene: 7. Germline V gives CDR1 MGHRA, CDR2 YSYEKL. The CDR3 sequence: CASSSSGSFSYNEQFF. As DNA, the CDR3 is TGCGCCAGCAGTTCCAGCGGGAGTTTCTCCTACAATGAGCAGTTCTTC.

J is TRBJ1-3 and V is TRBV11-3, with a possible D match to TRBD1 (6 bases). Germline loops: CDR1 SGHNT, CDR2 YENEEA. The CDR3 consists of 18 residues. Deletions cut 5 bases from V and 1 base from J, with 21 bases between. In DNA form, the CDR3 reads TGTGCCAGCAGCCGCTTAGAAAGGGGGACCTATTCTGGAAACACCATATATTTT. Translating it yields CASSRLERGTYSGNTIYF.

The J gene is TRBJ2-2, the V gene TRBV9, with D maybe TRBD2 (6 bases). The V gene's germline CDR1 is SGDLS and CDR2 YYNGEE. Trimming pared 2 bases from V and 0 bases from J, leaving 8 bases between. There are 15 residues in the CDR3. The CDR3 region has the DNA TGTGCCAGCAGCGTGGCGGGGACGAACACCGGGGAGCTGTTTTTT. This codes for CASSVAGTNTGELFF.

The table lists this clone with a count of one. V gene TRBV18 combines with J gene TRBJ2-1; 9 bases are shared with TRBD2. V lost 5 bases to trimming and J lost 12 bases; unmatched junction nucleotides: 5. The CDR3 extends over 12 amino acids. CDR1 KGHSH and CDR2 LQKENI come from the germline V gene. CDR3: CASSSDSGGQFF. In nucleotides, the CDR3 is TGTGCCAGCTCATCAGATAGCGGGGGGCAGTTCTTC.

The V and J genes are TRBV9 and TRBJ2-1; TRBD1 might be the D (5 bases). With 0 bases removed from V and 3 bases from J, the gap between germline ends came to 7 bases. The CDR3 contains 14 residues. Germline V gene lookup returns CDR1 SGDLS and CDR2 YYNGEE. The DNA for the CDR3 is TGTGCCAGCAGCGTAGTCAGGGTCTACAATGAGCAGTTCTTC. It codes for CASSVVRVYNEQFF.

The count of this clone is one. The rearrangement joins TRBV6-6 to TRBJ1-1; TRBD1 agrees at 8 bases. V lost 6 bases, J lost 5 bases, and 8 bases stayed unmatched. The CDR3 runs 14 residues. In germline, CDR1 is MNHNY, CDR2 SVGAGI (reference sequence). The CDR3 sequence: CASSPPGGGTEAFF. The CDR3 coding sequence is TGTGCCAGCAGCCCCCCAGGGGGCGGGACTGAAGCTTTCTTT.

The V gene is TRBV18, the J gene TRBJ2-1; D might be TRBD1 (5 bases). Germline loops: CDR1 KGHSH, CDR2 LQKENI. The CDR3 extends over 14 amino acids. V was cut by 3 bases and J by 9 bases, with 15 bases left in between. The CDR3 here is CASSPAGPSGEQFF. CDR3 bases: TGTGCCAGCTCACCGGCAGGGCCGTCTGGTGAGCAGTTCTTC.

The chain links TRBV7-2 to TRBJ2-3; D possibly corresponds to TRBD1 (6 bases). Germline V gene lookup returns CDR1 SGHTA and CDR2 FQGNSA. V dropped 4 bases and J dropped 3 bases, with 14 bases sitting between them. CDR3 size: 15 residues. The CDR3 coding sequence is TGTGCCAGCAGCTCGAGGGGGAGCCCGACAGATACGCAGTATTTT. As protein: CASSSRGSPTDTQYF.

This chain uses TRBV23-1 with TRBJ2-7; maybe TRBD2 (6 bases). TRBV23-1 is an open reading frame whose function is uncertain. V was clipped by 0 bases and J by 5 bases, with 11 bases between them. The CDR3 length is 14 residues. Here the CDR3 reads CASSQSDYRDEQYF. CDR3 nucleotide sequence: TGCGCCAGCAGTCAATCGGACTATCGCGACGAGCAGTACTTC.

This chain connects TRBV19 to TRBJ2-2, with TRBD2 identical over 7 bases. This CDR3 region has 15 residues. V gave up 3 bases and J gave up 2 bases; unmatched junction bases: 3. The V gene's germline CDR1 is LNHDA and CDR2 SQIVND (reference sequence). The CDR3 here is CASSIGDYNTGELFF. CDR3 DNA: TGTGCCAGTAGTATTGGGGACTATAACACCGGGGAGCTGTTTTTT.

V gene TRBV7-6 combines with J gene TRBJ2-4, with a tentative D call TRBD2 (5 bases). From germline, CDR1 is SGHVS and CDR2 FNYEAQ. The CDR3 length is 16 residues. V lost 0 bases and J 2 bases, leaving 11 bases between the germline ends. The CDR3 coding sequence is TGTGCCAGCAGCTTAGCGCCGGGATTAACCAAAAACATTCAGTACTTC. Protein product: CASSLAPGLTKNIQYF. The full variable domain, in which reference TRBV7-6 and TRBJ2-4 provide the parts outside the CDR3, is GAGVSQSPRYKVTKRGQDVALRCDPISGHVSLYWYRQALGQGPEFLTYFNYEAQQDKSGLPNDRFSAERPEGSISTLTIQRTEQRDSAMYRCASSLAPGLTKNIQYFGAGTRLSVL.

The rearrangement joins TRBV9 to TRBJ2-2, with 14 bases identical to TRBD2. The ends lost 0 bases at V and 3 bases at J; junction bases unmatched: 10. Germline V lookup: CDR1 SGDLS, CDR2 YYNGEE. The CDR3 spans 20 residues. CDR3 amino acids: CASSVGSRLAGGVYTGELFF. The CDR3 DNA reads as TGTGCCAGCAGCGTAGGGTCCAGACTAGCGGGGGGGGTATACACCGGGGAGCTGTTTTTT.

This chain connects TRBV9 to TRBJ1-1, with D hard to call. V was cut by 4 bases and J by 3 bases, with 13 bases left in between. The CDR3 sequence is 14 residues long. Germline loops: CDR1 SGDLS, CDR2 YYNGEE. The CDR3 sequence: CASSPTGGDTEAFF. The CDR3 DNA sequence: TGTGCCAGCAGCCCCACCGGCGGGGACACTGAAGCTTTCTTT.